The 15 T cell receptor beta chains presented below share a single source sample, sequenced in a study of OX40 agonist ivuxolimab in advanced cancers. Profiling relied on immunoSEQ multiplex PCR, and the TCRdb table lists in-frame clones only, not all of them. The data hold about 40,000 clones, with about 88% observed a single time. The source material was CD4+ or CD8+ T cells sorted from blood, sampled in a trial of the OX40 agonist ivuxolimab. These TCRs come from an adult with an advanced solid tumor such as melanoma, head and neck, liver or kidney cancer.

A remark on this clone: One end of the junction fails to match germline, which may point to a read error. The gene calls are TRBV7-3 and TRBJ2-2; 7 positions match TRBD2. The germline gives CDR1 SGHTA, CDR2 FQGTGA. This CDR3 region has 15 residues. CDR3 bases: TGTGCCAGCAGCCCCCGGGGGGTGATTTGCCGGGGAGCTGTTTTT. This gives the protein CASSPRGVICRGAVF. Looking up the rest from reference TRBV7-3 and TRBJ2-2 gives the full variable domain: GAGVSQTPSNKVTEKGKYVELRCDPISGHTALYWYRQSLGQGPEFLIYFQGTGAADDSGLPNDRFFAVRPEGSVSTLKIQRTERGDSAVYLCASSPRGVICRGAVFGEGSRLTVL.

V usage is TRBV28 and J usage is TRBJ2-5; 7 nucleotides agree with TRBD2. Trimming removed 6 bases from V and 4 bases from J; junction bases left unmatched: 11. CDR1 is MDHEN, CDR2 SYDVKM, per germline. This CDR3 contains 15 residues. CDR3 bases: TGTGCCAGCAGAAGCGGGGCTCGGGGAGGAGAGACCCAGTACTTC. It specifies CASRSGARGGETQYF. Looking up the rest from reference TRBV28 and TRBJ2-5 gives the full variable domain: DVKVTQSSRYLVKRTGEKVFLECVQDMDHENMFWYRQDPGLGLRLIYFSYDVKMKEKGDIPEGYSVSREKKERFSLILESASTNQTSMYLCASRSGARGGETQYFGPGTRLLVL.

This rearrangement joins TRBV27 to TRBJ2-7; D is unclear. The CDR3 has 15 residues. The germline CDR1 and CDR2 sequences are MNHEY and SMNVEV (reference sequence). V shed 6 bases and J shed 0 bases, with 15 bases lying between them. This chain's CDR3 is CASSRKLDGSYEQYF. The CDR3 bases are TGTGCCAGCAGCCGAAAACTCGACGGCTCCTACGAGCAGTACTTC.

The rearrangement joins TRBV4-2 to TRBJ2-5; TRBD1 matches 7 bases. Trimming removed 5 bases from V and 4 bases from J; junction bases left unmatched: 10. Germline V gene lookup returns CDR1 LGHNA and CDR2 YNFKEQ. The CDR3 totals 15 residues. CDR3 sequence (DNA): TGTGCCAGCAGCTTGGCCACAGGGGAATCAGAGACCCAGTACTTC. Its translation is CASSLATGESETQYF.

CDR3 protein: CASSLGGRTGELFF. The CDR3 bases are TGTGCCAGCAGCTTGGGGGGTCGGACCGGGGAGCTGTTTTTT. This chain connects TRBV11-2 to TRBJ2-2; D is possibly TRBD2 (6 bases). V gave up 3 bases and J gave up 5 bases, with 10 bases separating them. Germline loops: CDR1 SGHAT, CDR2 FQNNGV. CDR3 length equals 14 residues.

This rearrangement joins TRBV29-1 to TRBJ1-2; 7 bases map to TRBD1. The length of the CDR3 is 15 residues. The germline V gene has CDR1 SQVTM and CDR2 ANQGSEA. J lost 8 bases, V lost 7 bases, and 19 bases had no gene match. The chain's CDR3 is CSAGVRQGASRGYTF. CDR3 bases: TGCAGCGCTGGGGTTCGACAGGGAGCGTCGCGAGGCTACACCTTC.

Remarks on this clone: This CDR3 is also generated by other DNA sequences in the sample. This chain connects TRBV7-9 to TRBJ1-2, with 9 bases fitting TRBD1. CDR1 SEHNR and CDR2 FQNEAQ come from the germline V gene (reference sequence). Germline trimming cut 5 bases from V and 3 bases from J; bases unmatched to any gene: 4. The CDR3 length is 14 residues. CDR3 sequence: CASSPGTGHYGYTF. DNA for the CDR3: TGTGCCAGCAGCCCAGGGACAGGGCACTATGGCTACACCTTC.

The sample holds one count of this clone. The J gene is TRBJ1-1, the V gene TRBV25-1, with D possibly being TRBD1 (5 bases). The CDR3 runs 14 residues. The germline gives CDR1 MGHDK, CDR2 SYGVNS. Trimming cost V 2 bases and J 1 base, with 8 bases left between them. As DNA, the CDR3 is TGTGCCAGCAGTGAAGGGGGACGGAACACTGAAGCTTTCTTT. It encodes CASSEGGRNTEAFF.

This chain links TRBV7-2 with TRBJ1-2; D possibly corresponds to TRBD1 (5 bases). Germline CDR1 and CDR2: SGHTA and FQGNSA. Trimming cost V 2 bases and J 6 bases, with 10 bases left between them. This CDR3 has 13 amino acids. The chain's CDR3 is CASSLNRMDGYTF. CDR3 sequence (DNA): TGTGCCAGCAGCTTAAACAGGATGGATGGCTACACCTTC.

The chain combines TRBV7-6 with TRBJ2-2; D is unresolved. This CDR3 has 13 residues. Between the trimmed V and J ends, which lost 1 base and 7 bases, there was a span of 7 bases. CDR1 and CDR2 from the germline V gene are SGHVS and FNYEAQ. The CDR3 loop reads CASSLDPNGELFF. The CDR3 bases are TGTGCCAGCAGCTTAGATCCCAACGGGGAGCTGTTTTTT.

This chain connects TRBV5-4 to TRBJ2-7, with TRBD1 matching 7 bases. Trimming at V came to 7 bases and at J to 6 bases, leaving 10 bases not matched to a gene. Germline-derived CDR1 and CDR2 are SGHNT and YYREEE (reference sequence). The CDR3 contains 13 residues. The DNA for the CDR3 is TGTGCCAGCGGGACAGTTGGGCATCGCGAGCAGTACTTC. Translation: CASGTVGHREQYF.

The chain links TRBV5-4 to TRBJ1-2; D ambiguous. In germline, CDR1 is SGHNT, CDR2 YYREEE (reference sequence). The CDR3 covers 13 residues. V dropped 3 bases and J dropped 4 bases, with 10 bases sitting between them. The chain's CDR3 is CASSSPRGYGYTF. In DNA, the CDR3 is TGTGCCAGCAGCTCACCCCGGGGCTATGGCTACACCTTC. Combining the CDR3 with reference TRBV5-4 and TRBJ1-2 gives the whole variable domain ETGVTQSPTHLIKTRGQQVTLRCSSQSGHNTVSWYQQALGQGPQFIFQYYREEENGRGNFPPRFSGLQFPNYSSELNVNALELDDSALYLCASSSPRGYGYTFGSGTRLTVV.

This clone was found once. V is TRBV27 and J is TRBJ2-1; D is ambiguous. This CDR3 spans 16 amino acids. Trimming took 5 bases from V and 12 from J, leaving 26 bases between them. Germline assignment: CDR1 MNHEY and CDR2 SMNVEV (reference sequence). DNA of the CDR3: TGTGCCAGCAGTCCCCTAGGTTCGGCTAGTAGTCAGGTGCAGTTCTTC. Amino acid sequence: CASSPLGSASSQVQFF.

The chain links TRBV6-5 to TRBJ1-1; D might be TRBD1 (5 bases). The germline V and J ends were trimmed by 6 bases and 5 bases, with 16 bases remaining between them. This CDR3 has 14 residues. Germline CDR1 is MNHEY and CDR2 is SVGAGI. CDR3 loop: CASRLRRGLTEAFF. In DNA, the CDR3 is TGTGCCAGCAGACTCCGGAGGGGATTGACTGAAGCTTTCTTT.

This clone appeared a few times. V and J are TRBV27 and TRBJ1-5, with 7 bases fitting TRBD1. V lost 10 bases, J lost 4 bases, and 7 bases stayed unmatched. The germline V gene has CDR1 MNHEY and CDR2 SMNVEV (reference sequence). CDR3 length: 13 residues. As DNA, the CDR3 is TGTGCCATCTCACAGGGGAGGAATCAGCCCCAGCATTTT. This gives the protein CAISQGRNQPQHF.